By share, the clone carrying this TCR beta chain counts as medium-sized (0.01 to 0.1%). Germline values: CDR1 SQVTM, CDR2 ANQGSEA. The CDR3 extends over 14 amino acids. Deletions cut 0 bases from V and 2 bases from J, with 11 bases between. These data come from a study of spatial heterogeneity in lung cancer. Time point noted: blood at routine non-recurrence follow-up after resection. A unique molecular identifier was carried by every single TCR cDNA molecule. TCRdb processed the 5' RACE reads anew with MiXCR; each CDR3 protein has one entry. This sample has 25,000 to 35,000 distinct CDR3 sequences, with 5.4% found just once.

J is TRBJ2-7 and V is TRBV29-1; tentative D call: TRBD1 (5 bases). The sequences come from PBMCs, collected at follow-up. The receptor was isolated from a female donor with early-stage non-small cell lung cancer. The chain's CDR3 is CSVEDSRAPYEQYF. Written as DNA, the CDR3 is TGCAGCGTTGAAGACTCCAGGGCGCCCTACGAGCAGTACTTC.